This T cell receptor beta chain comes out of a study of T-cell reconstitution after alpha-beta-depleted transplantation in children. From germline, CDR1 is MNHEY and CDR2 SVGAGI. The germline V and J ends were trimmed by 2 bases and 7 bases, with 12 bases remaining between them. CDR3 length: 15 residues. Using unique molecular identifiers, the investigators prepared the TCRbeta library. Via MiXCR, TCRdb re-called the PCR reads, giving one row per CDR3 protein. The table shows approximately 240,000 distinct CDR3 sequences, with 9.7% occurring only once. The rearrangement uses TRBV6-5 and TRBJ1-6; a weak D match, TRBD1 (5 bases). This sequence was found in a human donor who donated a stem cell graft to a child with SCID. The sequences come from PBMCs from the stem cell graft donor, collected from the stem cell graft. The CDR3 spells CASSYAREGNSPLHF. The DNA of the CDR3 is TGTGCCAGCAGTTACGCCAGGGAAGGAAATTCACCCCTCCACTTT.